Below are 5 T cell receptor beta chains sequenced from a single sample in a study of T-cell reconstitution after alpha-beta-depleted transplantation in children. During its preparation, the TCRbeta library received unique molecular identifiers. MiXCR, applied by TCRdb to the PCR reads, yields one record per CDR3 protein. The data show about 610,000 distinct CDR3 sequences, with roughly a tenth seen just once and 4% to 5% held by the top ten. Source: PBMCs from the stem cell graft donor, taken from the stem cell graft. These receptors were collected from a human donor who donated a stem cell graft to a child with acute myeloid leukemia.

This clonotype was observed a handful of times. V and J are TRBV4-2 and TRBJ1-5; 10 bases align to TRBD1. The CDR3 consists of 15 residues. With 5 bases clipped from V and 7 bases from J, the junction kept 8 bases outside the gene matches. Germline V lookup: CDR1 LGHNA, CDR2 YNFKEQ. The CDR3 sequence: CASSSGGTGVQPQHF. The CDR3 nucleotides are TGTGCCAGCAGCTCAGGGGGGACAGGGGTCCAGCCCCAGCATTTT.

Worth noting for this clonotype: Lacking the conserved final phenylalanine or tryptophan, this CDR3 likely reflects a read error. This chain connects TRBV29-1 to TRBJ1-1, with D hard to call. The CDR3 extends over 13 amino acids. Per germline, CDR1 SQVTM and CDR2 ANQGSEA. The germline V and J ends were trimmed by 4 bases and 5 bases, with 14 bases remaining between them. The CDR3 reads CSVGAARNTEAFC. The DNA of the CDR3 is TGCAGCGTTGGGGCAGCCAGGAATACTGAAGCTTTCTGT.

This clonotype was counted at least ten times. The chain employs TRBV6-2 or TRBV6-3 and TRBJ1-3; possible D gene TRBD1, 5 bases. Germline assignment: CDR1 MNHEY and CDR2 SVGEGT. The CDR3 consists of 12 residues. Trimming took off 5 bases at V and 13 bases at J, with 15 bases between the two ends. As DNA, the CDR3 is TGTGCCAGCAGTCTCAGCTCGGGACCAATATATTTT. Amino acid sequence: CASSLSSGPIYF.

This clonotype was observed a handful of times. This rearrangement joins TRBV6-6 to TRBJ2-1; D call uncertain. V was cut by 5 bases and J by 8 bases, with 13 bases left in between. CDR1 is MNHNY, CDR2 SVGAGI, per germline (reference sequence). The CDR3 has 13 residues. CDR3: CASSPPHGYEQFF. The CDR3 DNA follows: TGTGCCAGCAGTCCACCTCACGGGTATGAGCAGTTCTTC.

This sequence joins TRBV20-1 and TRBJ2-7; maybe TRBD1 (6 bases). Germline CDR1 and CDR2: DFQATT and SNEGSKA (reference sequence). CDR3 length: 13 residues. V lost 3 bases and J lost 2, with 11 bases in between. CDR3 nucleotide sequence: TGCAGTGCTAGCGAGACAGGACCCTACGAGCAGTACTTC. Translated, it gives CSASETGPYEQYF.